This TCR beta chain was identified in a study of cytomegalovirus exposure and HLA in healthy donors (TCRdb year 2017). Background for the entire study: According to an earlier analysis of 587 of the donors, roughly 180 million T cells yielded 100 million or so unique TCR beta sequences and around 280 Gb of sequence data. Approximately 330 gigabases of sequencing data and 70 million to 100 million unique TCR sequences made up an early release that covered approximately 650 HLA-typed donors. Of the roughly 400 genotyped donors, approximately 83% fell in the genetic ancestry cluster associated with self-reported Caucasian donors. The aim of the study was to test whether cataloging public T cell receptors could identify signatures of past pathogen exposure. The T cell repertoires of under 700 subjects were profiled by immunosequencing and related to cytomegalovirus serostatus. Along with the approximately 700-subject first cohort, a separate validation cohort of over 90 different subjects was used. To predict cytomegalovirus infection status, the study brought together high-throughput TCR immunosequencing, statistical association of individual TCRs with disease status, and machine learning. A later analysis re-analyzed previously published TCR beta repertoires from approximately 700 donors and added high-resolution HLA genotyping to study TCR occurrence patterns. In the later analysis, no new phenotypic data were used to find candidate immune exposures; instead, reliance was placed on TCR beta sequences and their occurrence across donors. An earlier analysis of a few hundred of the donors applied high-throughput TCR beta sequencing to assess whether each TCR beta V gene segment acted as functional or pseudogenic. Alongside the repertoire data, information on donor age, sex, ethnicity and CMV serostatus was compiled. A later genetic analysis used genome-wide SNP genotypes for about 60% of the roughly 700 donors, treating that subset as a discovery cohort. All discovery cohort repertoires had been generated using a single sequencing platform. Both class I and class II loci were covered by HLA typing, at four-digit resolution. Typing coverage varied by locus: roughly 629-630 donors for A, B, C, DRB1 and DQB1; roughly 500 for DQA1; around 610 for DPA1; more than 450 for DPB1. About five DR-DQ haplotypes were treated as single units for association and clustering because of strong linkage in the cohort. Among several hundred genotyped donors of the cohort, an average of roughly 230,000 unique TCR beta nucleotide sequences was sequenced per donor, of which approximately 18% were non-productive.

The study at large found these results: In a later analysis, HLA-associated TCR beta chains showed more clonal expansion and lower generation probabilities than non-associated chains that were equally common. A later analysis reported that several top co-occurrence clusters appeared linked to parvovirus B19, influenza, CMV and Epstein-Barr virus. The classifier was reported to diagnose cytomegalovirus status with high specificity and sensitivity in both the original cohort and the validation cohort. Assigning TCR associations to individual alleles was difficult when HLA alleles, especially DR and DQ, strongly co-occurred. A later analysis associated approximately 17,000 TCR beta sequences with specific HLA alleles at a false discovery rate of 0.05. According to the authors, the approach could potentially be generalized to other disease states and immunological phenotypes. Correlated functional status among segregating V segments might reflect linkage disequilibrium, but an unknown experimental factor could not be ruled out. CMV serostatus was the only immune exposure information available for the cohort. Because HLA typing was missing for some donors at each locus, association tests included only the typed subset. A total of about 150 TCR beta chains were listed by the study as associated with cytomegalovirus. Because counts were too low, roughly 17 rarely observed V segments, including chromosome 9 orphons, were left out of the earlier analysis of 587 of the donors. The presence/absence analyses assumed that sequencing depth was roughly uniform across donors, and that assumption may not be true. V-gene and J-gene trimming of TCR beta chains was associated with a missense DCLRE1C variant in a later genetic analysis, and the association was replicated in an independent cohort. Most TCR sequences were seen in very few donors, while some public TCRs were found in many individuals. A few of the identified cytomegalovirus-associated TCR beta chains were confirmed in vitro to be specific for cytomegalovirus antigens. In a later analysis, TCR association rates were found to vary across HLA loci, with the most associated TCRs seen for DRB1 alleles and the fewest for HLA-C alleles. In a later genetic analysis, fewer N-insertions in productive TCRs were reported among donors in an Asian-associated ancestry cluster than the roughly 640-donor mean. The 87-base-pair reads could not distinguish some IMGT-functional V segments, including TRBV6-2 and TRBV6-3, so those segments were excluded. In a later analysis, most CMV-associated TCR beta chains were found to appear HLA-restricted, with HLA associations seemingly driven largely by CMV exposure. In an earlier analysis of about 550 of the donors, most TCR beta V segments were observed in productive rearrangements about 90% or about 30% of the time, broadly matching IMGT annotations. Only TCR beta chains were sequenced in this cohort, and the absence of alpha or paired-chain data limited detectable features. A further reported finding was that TCR beta sequences accurately predicted the HLA-A and HLA-B alleles for most subjects in the first cohort. A group of highly shared sequence variants was considered likely to be a technical artifact of the sequencing pipeline.

The CDR3 numbers 14 residues from cysteine through phenylalanine. CDR3 DNA only is kept here, 42 bases in frame from base 1. Trimmed from V: 3 bases; trimmed from J: 8 bases; junction bases lacking a gene match: 6. Per the germline V gene (reference sequence), SGHKS is the CDR1 and YYEKEE is the CDR2. Library preparation used the immunoSEQ multiplex PCR assay. The multiplex PCR relied on a mix of 60 forward primers for TCR Vbeta segments and 13 reverse primers for TCR Jbeta segments. The CDR3 region of rearranged TCR beta genes was amplified from genomic DNA by a multiplex PCR assay. The Illumina HiSeq System was used to sequence the amplified TCR beta libraries as 87-base-pair reads. In the source study's methods: In a later analysis, some 80 million unique TCR beta chains were counted across the 500 to 850 repertoires, and roughly 11 million of these chains were shared by at least two donors. To remove PCR and sequencing errors, raw reads were error-corrected and collapsed into unique sequences using a nearest-neighbor algorithm that merged closely related sequences. To assign V, D and J gene segments, CDR3 sequences were aligned to IMGT reference sequences. For a sequence to be retained, a match of at least six nucleotides was required to both a V gene segment and a J gene segment. A rearrangement was called productive if the CDR3 had no stop codons and remained in frame with V and J, and every other rearrangement was called non-productive. CDR3 was defined by IMGT convention, running from the second conserved V-encoded cysteine to the conserved J-encoded phenylalanine. In an earlier analysis of 587 of the donors, sequences lacking an unambiguous match to a single V gene segment were excluded. An earlier analysis of a few hundred of the donors called V segments functional above 56.7% productive rearrangements and segregating when the between-donor standard deviation exceeded 5%. To diagnose cytomegalovirus status from the catalog of TCR beta chain sequences, a statistical classification framework was built. In a later analysis, V and J genes were assigned by comparing TCR nucleotide sequences against IMGT/GENE-DB human TR gene sequences. A later analysis assigned CDR3 sequences and most-parsimonious VDJ recombination scenarios with the TCRdist pipeline. In a later analysis, each TCR beta chain was defined by its CDR3 amino acid sequence together with its V-gene family, and reads lacking a unique V-gene family were excluded. To address suspected cross-contamination and a sequencing artifact, a later analysis removed under 600 highly shared, low-generation-probability nucleotide sequences. In a later analysis, a clonal expansion index for each public chain was calculated from normalized within-repertoire ranks of inferred template counts. A later analysis computed generation probabilities with a VDJ recombination model fitted to out-of-frame rearrangements, and checked the results against IGoR. A later analysis scored TCR-TCR, TCR-HLA and TCR-CMV co-occurrence with hypergeometric tests, applying a repertoire-size bias correction to TCR pairs. In a later analysis, false discovery rates were estimated by permuting HLA or CMV assignments 20 times. In a later analysis, co-occurring TCRs were grouped using DBSCAN, and TCRdist sequence similarity was added for clustering within HLA-allele-positive subsets. Repertoires with fewer than 30,000 or more than 120,000 public chains, plus five repertoires with anomalous nucleotide sharing, were excluded from co-occurrence clustering. TCRdb mirrors the immuneACCESS table, restricted to in-frame sequences. Some clones are absent from its copies; in checked studies, under half trace to an unresolved V gene, and the reason for the others is unknown. Clonal size and the V and J genes are those of that table, whereas D and trimming came from the DNA. Within this sample are over 150,000 clones, with about four fifths of them counted one time only. The top ten hold roughly 10% of the sample.

Comment on this clone: Its recognized antigen is unknown. Per-base quality was not reported, and no clone a single base away is much larger than it.

In total, fewer than 750 healthy bone marrow donors made up the cohort. Cohort members were all nominally healthy when sampled, although unrecorded immune exposures were likely present. The donor was CMV seropositive and was included in the group of 270 or so seropositive cohort members. A peripheral blood sample was provided by each donor, and peripheral blood mononuclear cells were used for TCR beta sequencing. Genomic DNA was extracted from the blood cell samples with the Qiagen DNeasy Blood Extraction Kit. This TCR came from a middle-aged man in good health and CMV-seropositive. This chain joins TRBV5-5 to TRBJ2-1; TRBD1 fits 9 bases in the junction. Sequencing was performed on PBMCs. The DNA reads as follows: TGTGCCAGCAGCTCGACAGGGGGAGTAGATGAGCAGTTCTTC. Translated, this gives CASSSTGGVDEQFF.